This T cell receptor beta chain derives from a study of radiation and T cells in renal cell carcinoma. Across the study: Nephrectomy followed 15 Gy stereotactic body radiation by 4 weeks.

Noted time point: blood 2 weeks post-SBRT. Stated treatment: 15 Gy SBRT to primary tumor, nephrectomy 4 weeks later. Using immunoSEQ multiplex PCR, the repertoire was profiled, and TCRdb retains in-frame clones only, with some absent. The sample includes tens of thousands of clones, roughly 79% of them seen just once. On this clone: Its antigen is undetermined.

General study results and limits: From baseline, blood top tumor clonotypes peaked at 2 weeks post-radiation.

This CDR3 is built from 13 residues. Germline values: CDR1 ENHRY, CDR2 SYGVKD. V was trimmed by 6 bases and J by 5 bases, leaving 13 bases between them. This sequence was found in a man aged 55 to 69 with renal cell carcinoma. Source: blood, taken from a patient whose treatment included radiotherapy and nephrectomy. V is TRBV10-3 and J is TRBJ2-5, with D maybe TRBD2 (6 bases). The CDR3 sequence: CAISLGGTETQYF. The CDR3 nucleotides read TGTGCCATCAGCTTGGGGGGAACGGAGACCCAGTACTTC.